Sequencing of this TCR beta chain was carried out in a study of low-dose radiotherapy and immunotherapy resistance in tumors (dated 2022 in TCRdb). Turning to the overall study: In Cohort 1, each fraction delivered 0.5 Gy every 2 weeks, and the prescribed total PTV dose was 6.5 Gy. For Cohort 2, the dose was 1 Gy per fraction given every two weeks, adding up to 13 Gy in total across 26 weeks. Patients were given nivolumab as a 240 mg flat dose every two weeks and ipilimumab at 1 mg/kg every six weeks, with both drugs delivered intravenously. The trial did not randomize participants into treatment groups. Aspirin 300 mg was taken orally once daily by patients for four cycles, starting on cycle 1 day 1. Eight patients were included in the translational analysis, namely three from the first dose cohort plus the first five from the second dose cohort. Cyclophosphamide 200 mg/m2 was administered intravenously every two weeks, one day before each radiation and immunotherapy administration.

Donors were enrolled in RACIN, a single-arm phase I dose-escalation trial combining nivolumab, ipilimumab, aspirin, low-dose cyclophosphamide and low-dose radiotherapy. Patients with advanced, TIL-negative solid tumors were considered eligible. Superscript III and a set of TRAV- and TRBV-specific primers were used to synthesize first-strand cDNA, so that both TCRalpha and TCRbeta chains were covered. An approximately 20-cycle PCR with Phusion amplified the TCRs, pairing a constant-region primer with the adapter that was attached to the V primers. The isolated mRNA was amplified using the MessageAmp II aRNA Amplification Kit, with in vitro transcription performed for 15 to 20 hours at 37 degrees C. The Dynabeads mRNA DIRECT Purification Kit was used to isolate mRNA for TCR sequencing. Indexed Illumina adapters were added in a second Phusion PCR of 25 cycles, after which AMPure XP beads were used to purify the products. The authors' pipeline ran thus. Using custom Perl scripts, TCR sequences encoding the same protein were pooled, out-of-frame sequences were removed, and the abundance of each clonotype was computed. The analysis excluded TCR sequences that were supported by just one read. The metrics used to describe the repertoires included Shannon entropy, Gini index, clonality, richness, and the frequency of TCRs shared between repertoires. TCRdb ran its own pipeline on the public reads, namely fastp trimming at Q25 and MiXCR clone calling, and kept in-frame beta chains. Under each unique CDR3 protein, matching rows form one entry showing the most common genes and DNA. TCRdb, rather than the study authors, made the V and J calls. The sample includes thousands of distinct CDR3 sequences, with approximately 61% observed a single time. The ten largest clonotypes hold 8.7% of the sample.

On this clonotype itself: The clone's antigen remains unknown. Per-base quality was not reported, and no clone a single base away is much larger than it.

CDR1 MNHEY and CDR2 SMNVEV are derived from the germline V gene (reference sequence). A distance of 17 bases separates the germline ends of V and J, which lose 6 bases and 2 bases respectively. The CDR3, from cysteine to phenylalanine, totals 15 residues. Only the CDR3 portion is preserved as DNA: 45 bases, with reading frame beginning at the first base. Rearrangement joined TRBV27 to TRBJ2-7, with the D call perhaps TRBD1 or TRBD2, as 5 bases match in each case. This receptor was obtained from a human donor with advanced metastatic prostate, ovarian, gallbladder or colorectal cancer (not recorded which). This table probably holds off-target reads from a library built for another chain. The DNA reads TGTGCCAGCAGGCCCCCTGGGACGCCACCCTACGAGCAGTACTTC. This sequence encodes CASRPPGTPPYEQYF.